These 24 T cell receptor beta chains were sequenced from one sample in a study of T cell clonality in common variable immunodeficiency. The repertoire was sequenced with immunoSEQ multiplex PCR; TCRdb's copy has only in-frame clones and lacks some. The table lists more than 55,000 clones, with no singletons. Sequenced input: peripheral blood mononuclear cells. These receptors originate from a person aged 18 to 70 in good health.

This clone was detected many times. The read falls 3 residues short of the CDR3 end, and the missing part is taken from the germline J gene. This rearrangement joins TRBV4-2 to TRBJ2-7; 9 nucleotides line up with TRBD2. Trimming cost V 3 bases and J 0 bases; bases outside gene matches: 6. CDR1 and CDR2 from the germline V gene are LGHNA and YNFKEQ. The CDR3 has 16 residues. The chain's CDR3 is CASSQVHSGSSYEQYF. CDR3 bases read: TGTGCCAGCAGCCAGGTTCATAGCGGGAGCTCCTACGAG.

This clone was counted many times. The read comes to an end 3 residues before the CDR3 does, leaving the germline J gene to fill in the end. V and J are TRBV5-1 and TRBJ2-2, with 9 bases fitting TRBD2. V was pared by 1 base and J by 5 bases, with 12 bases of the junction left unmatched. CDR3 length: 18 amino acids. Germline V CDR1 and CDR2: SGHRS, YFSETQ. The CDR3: CASSLSGASGEGTGELFF. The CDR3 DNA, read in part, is TGCGCCAGCAGCTTGAGCGGGGCTAGCGGGGAAGGTACCGGGGAG.

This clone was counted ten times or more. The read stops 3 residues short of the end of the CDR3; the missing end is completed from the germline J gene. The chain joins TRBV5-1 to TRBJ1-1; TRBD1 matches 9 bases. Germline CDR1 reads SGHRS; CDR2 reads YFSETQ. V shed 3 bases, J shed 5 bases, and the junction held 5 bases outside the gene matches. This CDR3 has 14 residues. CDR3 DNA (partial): TGCGCCAGCAGCTCCGGACAGGGGACAACTGAA. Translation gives CASSSGQGTTE. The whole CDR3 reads CASSSGQGTTEAFF.

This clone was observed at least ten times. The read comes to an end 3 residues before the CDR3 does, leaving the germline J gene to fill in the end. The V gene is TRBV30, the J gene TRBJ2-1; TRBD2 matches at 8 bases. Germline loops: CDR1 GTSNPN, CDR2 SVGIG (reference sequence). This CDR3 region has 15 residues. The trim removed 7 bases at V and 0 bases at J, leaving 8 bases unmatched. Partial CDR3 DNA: TGTGCCTCTAGAGCGGGAGCGCGCTCCTACAATGAG. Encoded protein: CASRAGARSYNE. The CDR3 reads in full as CASRAGARSYNEQFF.

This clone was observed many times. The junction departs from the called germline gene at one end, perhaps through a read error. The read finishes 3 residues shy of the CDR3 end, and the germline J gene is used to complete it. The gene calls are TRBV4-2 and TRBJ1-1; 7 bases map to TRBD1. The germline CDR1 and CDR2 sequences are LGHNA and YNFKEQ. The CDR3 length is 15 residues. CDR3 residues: CASSPNRGMNTEAFF. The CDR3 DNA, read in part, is TGCGCCAGCAGTCCTAACAGGGGCATGAACACTGAA.

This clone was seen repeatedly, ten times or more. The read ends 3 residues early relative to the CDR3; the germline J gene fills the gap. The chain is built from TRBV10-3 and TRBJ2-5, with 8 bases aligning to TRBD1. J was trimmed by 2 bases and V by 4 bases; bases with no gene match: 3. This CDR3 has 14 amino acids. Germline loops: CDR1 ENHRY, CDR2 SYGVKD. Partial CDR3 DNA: TGTGCCATCAGTGTCAGGGGGCAACAAGAGACC. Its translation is CAISVRGQQET. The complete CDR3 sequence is CAISVRGQQETQYF.

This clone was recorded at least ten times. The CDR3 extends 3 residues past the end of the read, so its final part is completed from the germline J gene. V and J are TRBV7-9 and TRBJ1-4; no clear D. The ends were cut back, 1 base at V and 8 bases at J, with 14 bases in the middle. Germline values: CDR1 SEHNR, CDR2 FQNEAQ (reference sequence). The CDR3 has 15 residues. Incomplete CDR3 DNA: TGTGCCAGCAGCTTAGTAGAGAGTGGAGGGGAAAAA. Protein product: CASSLVESGGEK. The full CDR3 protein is CASSLVESGGEKLFF.

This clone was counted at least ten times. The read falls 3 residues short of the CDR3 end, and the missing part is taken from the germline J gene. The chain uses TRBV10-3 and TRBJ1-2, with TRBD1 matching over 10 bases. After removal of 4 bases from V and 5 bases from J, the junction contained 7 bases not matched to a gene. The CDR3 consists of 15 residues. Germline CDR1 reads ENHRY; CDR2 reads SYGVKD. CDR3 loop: CAISGGTGATYGYTF. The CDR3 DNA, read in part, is TGTGCCATCAGTGGGGGGACAGGGGCCACATATGGC.

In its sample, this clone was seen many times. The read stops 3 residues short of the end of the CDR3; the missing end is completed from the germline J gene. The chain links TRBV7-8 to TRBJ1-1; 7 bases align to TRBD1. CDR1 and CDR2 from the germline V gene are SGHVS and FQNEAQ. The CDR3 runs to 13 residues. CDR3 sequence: CASSLDRQAGAFF. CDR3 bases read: TGTGCCAGCAGCTTGGACAGGCAAGCCGGA.

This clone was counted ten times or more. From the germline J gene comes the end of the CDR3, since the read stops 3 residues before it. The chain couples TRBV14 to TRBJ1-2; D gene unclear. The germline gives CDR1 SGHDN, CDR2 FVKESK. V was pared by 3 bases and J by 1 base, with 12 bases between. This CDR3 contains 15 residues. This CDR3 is CASSQGSAVNYGYTF. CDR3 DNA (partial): TGTGCCAGCAGCCAGGGTTCGGCGGTTAACTATGGC.

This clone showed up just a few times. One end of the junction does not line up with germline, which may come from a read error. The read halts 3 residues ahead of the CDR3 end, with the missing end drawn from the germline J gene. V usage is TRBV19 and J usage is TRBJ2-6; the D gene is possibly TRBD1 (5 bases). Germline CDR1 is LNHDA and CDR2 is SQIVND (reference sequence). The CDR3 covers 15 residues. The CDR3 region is CASRIEGAGANVLTF. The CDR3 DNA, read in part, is TGTGCCAGTCGTATTGAAGGGGCTGGGGCCAACGTC.

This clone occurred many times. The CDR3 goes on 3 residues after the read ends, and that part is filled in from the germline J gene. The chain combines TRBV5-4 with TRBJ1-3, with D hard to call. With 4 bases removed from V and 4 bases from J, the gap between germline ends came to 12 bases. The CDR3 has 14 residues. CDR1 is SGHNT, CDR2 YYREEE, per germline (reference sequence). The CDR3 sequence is CASSPFTSGNTIYF. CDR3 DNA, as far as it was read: TGTGCCAGCAGCCCGTTTACATCGGGAAACACC.

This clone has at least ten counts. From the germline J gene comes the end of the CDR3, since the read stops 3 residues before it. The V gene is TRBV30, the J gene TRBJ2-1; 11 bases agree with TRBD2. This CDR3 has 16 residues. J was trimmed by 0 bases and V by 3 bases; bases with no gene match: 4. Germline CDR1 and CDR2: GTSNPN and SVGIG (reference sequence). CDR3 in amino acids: CAWRDGLAGSYNEQFF. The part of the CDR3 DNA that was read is TGTGCCTGGAGAGACGGACTAGCGGGCTCCTACAATGAG.

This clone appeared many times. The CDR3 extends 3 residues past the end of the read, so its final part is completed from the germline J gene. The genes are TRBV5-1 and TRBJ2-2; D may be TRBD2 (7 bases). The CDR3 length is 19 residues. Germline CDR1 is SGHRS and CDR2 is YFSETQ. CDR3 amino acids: CASSLMERGSPRGANVLFF. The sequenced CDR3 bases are TGCGCCAGCAGCTTGATGGAAAGGGGATCGCCCCGGGGGGCCAACGTG.

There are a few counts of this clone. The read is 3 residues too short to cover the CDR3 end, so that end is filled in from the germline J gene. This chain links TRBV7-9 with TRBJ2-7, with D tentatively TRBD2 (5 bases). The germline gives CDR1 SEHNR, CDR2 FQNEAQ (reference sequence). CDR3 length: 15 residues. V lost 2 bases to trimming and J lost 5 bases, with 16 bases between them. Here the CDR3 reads CASSLIIRGSDEQYF. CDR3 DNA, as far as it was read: TGTGCCAGCAGCTTAATAATTCGGGGATCAGACGAG.

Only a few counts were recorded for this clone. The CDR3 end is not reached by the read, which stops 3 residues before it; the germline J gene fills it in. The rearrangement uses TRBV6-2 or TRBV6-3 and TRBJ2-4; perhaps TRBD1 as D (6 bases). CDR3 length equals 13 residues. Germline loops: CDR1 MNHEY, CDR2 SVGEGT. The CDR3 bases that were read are TGTGCCAGCAGGATTGACAGGAACTATGGT. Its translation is CASRIDRNYG. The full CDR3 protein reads CASRIDRNYGQYF.

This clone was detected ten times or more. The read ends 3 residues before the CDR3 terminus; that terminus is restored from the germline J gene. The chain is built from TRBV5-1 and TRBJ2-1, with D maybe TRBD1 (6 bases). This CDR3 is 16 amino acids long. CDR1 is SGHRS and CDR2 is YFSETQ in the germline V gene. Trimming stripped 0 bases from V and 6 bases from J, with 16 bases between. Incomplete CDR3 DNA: TGCGCCAGCAGCTTGGGGGGGCCGTCAGCTTCCAATGAG. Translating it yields CASSLGGPSASNE. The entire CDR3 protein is CASSLGGPSASNEQFF.

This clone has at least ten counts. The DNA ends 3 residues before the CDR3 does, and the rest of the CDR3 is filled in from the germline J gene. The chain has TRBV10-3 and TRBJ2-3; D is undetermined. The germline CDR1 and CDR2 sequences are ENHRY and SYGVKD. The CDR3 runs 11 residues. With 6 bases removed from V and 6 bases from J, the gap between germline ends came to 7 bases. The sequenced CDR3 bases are TGTGCCATCAGGACTCCTGATACG. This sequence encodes CAIRTPDT. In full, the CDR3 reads CAIRTPDTQYF.

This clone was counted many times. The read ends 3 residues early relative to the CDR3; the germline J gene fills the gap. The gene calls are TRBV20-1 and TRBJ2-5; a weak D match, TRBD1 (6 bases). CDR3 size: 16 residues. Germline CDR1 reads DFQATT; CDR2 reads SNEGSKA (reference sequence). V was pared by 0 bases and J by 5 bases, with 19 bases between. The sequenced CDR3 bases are TGCAGTGCTAGAGAGCACAGGGCAACCACGACGGAGACC. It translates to CSAREHRATTTET. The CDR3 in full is CSAREHRATTTETQYF.

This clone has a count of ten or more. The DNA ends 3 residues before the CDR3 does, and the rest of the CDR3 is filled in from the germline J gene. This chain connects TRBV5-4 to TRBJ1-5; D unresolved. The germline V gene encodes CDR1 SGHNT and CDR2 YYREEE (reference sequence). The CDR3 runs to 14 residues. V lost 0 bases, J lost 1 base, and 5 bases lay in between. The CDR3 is CASSLARSNQPQHF. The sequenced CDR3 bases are TGTGCCAGCAGCTTGGCCAGGAGCAATCAGCCC.

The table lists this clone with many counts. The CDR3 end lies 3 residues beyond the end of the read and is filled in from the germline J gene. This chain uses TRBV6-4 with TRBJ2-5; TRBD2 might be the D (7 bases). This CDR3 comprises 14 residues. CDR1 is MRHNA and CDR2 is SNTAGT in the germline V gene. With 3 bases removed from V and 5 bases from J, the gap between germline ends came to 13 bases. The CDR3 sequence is CASSDGGARETQYF. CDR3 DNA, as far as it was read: TGTGCCAGCAGTGATGGGGGGGCGCGGGAGACC.

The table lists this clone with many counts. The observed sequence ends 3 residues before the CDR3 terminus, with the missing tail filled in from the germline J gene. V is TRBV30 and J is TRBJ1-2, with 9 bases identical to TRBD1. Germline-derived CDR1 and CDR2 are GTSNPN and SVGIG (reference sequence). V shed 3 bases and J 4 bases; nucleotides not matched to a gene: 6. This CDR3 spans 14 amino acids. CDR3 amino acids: CAWRRQQGAYGYTF. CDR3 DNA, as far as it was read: TGTGCCTGGAGAAGGCAACAGGGGGCCTATGGC.

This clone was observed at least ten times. The CDR3 DNA, read in part, is TGTGCCAGCAGCTCGTCAGGGGACAACACC. Protein sequence: CASSSSGDNT. The CDR3 in its entirety is CASSSSGDNTQYF. This sequence joins TRBV5-4 and TRBJ2-5, with a tentative D call TRBD1 (6 bases). The read ends 3 residues shy of where the CDR3 ends; the end is completed using the germline J gene. The germline gives CDR1 SGHNT, CDR2 YYREEE (reference sequence). The CDR3 has 13 residues.

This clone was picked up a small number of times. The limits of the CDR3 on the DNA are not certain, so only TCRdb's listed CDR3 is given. The CDR3 sequence is CASRFGPGGGDDYTF. The V gene is TRBV19, the J gene TRBJ1-2; TRBD1 reflects the table's D call only, with no check against the DNA. Germline CDR1 and CDR2: LNHDA and SQIVND (reference sequence). The CDR3 is 15 residues long, counting both termini.